Listed below are T cell receptor beta chains from one sample, sequenced in a study of cytomegalovirus exposure and HLA in healthy donors. Sequencing used immunoSEQ multiplex PCR; TCRdb keeps in-frame clones, though not all of them. The sample lists approximately 110,000 clones, more than 60% seen once, with approximately 3.8% in the top ten. Material for sequencing was PBMCs. The receptors come from a woman between 35 and 50 years old in good health and CMV-seronegative. Both conserved end residues are part of each CDR3. D genes are given only for firm matches. The size field is filled for only some rows; it gives once, few, many or a size class.

DNA: TGTGCCAGCAGCTCTTCGGGGAAATTGTTTCATTATAATTCACCCCTCCACTTT
CDR3: CASSSSGKLFHYNSPLHF
V: TRBV28
D: NA
J: TRBJ1-6
size: few
length: 18

DNA: TGTGCCAGCAGCCAGGCCCTGGAGGGGGAGCAGTTCTTC
CDR3: CASSQALEGEQFF
V: TRBV14
D: NA
J: TRBJ2-1
size: NA
length: 13

DNA: TGTGCCAGTAGTATTTGGAGCGGGGGGGGCAATGAGCAGTTCTTC
CDR3: CASSIWSGGGNEQFF
V: TRBV19
D: TRBD2
J: TRBJ2-1
size: NA
length: 15

DNA: TGTGCCAGCAGCTTATCTCTAAGTAACTATGGCTACACCTTC
CDR3: CASSLSLSNYGYTF
V: TRBV11-2
D: NA
J: TRBJ1-2
size: NA
length: 14

DNA: TGTGCCAGCAGTTCCCGCCCCTATCCGAATTCACCCCTCCACTTT
CDR3: CASSSRPYPNSPLHF
V: TRBV27
D: NA
J: TRBJ1-6
size: few
length: 15

DNA: TGTGCCAGCAGCTTGGGGAAAGGACAGGGTTCGAACGAGCAGTACTTC
CDR3: CASSLGKGQGSNEQYF
V: TRBV5-7
D: TRBD1
J: TRBJ2-7
size: NA
length: 16

DNA: TGTGCCAGCAGCTTTAGGGAGTCGGACACTGAAGCTTTCTTT
CDR3: CASSFRESDTEAFF
V: TRBV11-2
D: NA
J: TRBJ1-1
size: NA
length: 14

DNA: TGTGCCAGCCGGGACAGGGGCAGGGGCAATCAGCCCCAGCATTTT
CDR3: CASRDRGRGNQPQHF
V: TRBV6-5
D: TRBD1
J: TRBJ1-5
size: NA
length: 15

DNA: TGTGCCAGCAGTTTAGAGGGGGCCGGCTATGGCTACACCTTC
CDR3: CASSLEGAGYGYTF
V: TRBV28
D: TRBD1
J: TRBJ1-2
size: NA
length: 14

DNA: TGTGCCAGCAGTCTCGAACTGAACACCGGGGAGCTGTTTTTT
CDR3: CASSLELNTGELFF
V: TRBV6-6
D: NA
J: TRBJ2-2
size: NA
length: 14

DNA: TGTGCCAGCAGCTTACAGGGGCAAGAGACCCAGTACTTC
CDR3: CASSLQGQETQYF
V: TRBV5-6
D: TRBD1
J: TRBJ2-5
size: few
length: 13

DNA: TGTGCCAGCAGCTTAGGGACAGGGGGCTTCGCCACTGAAGCTTTCTTT
CDR3: CASSLGTGGFATEAFF
V: TRBV7-2
D: TRBD1
J: TRBJ1-1
size: NA
length: 16

DNA: TGTGCCAGCAGACAGGGGAGCGTGGTACATCAGCCCCAGCATTTT
CDR3: CASRQGSVVHQPQHF
V: TRBV6-6
D: TRBD1
J: TRBJ1-5
size: few
length: 15

DNA: TGTGCCAGCACCGCGGCCGGGACAGATCTGTTTTTT
CDR3: CASTAAGTDLFF
V: TRBV7-9
D: TRBD1
J: TRBJ1-4
size: NA
length: 12

DNA: TGTGCCAGTAGCGGGGGTCGGACAGATACGCAGTATTTT
CDR3: CASSGGRTDTQYF
V: TRBV10-3
D: TRBD2
J: TRBJ2-3
size: NA
length: 13

DNA: TGTGCCAGCAGCTTGAGCGGCGGGGGGGGCACAGATACGCAGTATTTT
CDR3: CASSLSGGGGTDTQYF
V: TRBV7-3
D: TRBD2
J: TRBJ2-3
size: NA
length: 16